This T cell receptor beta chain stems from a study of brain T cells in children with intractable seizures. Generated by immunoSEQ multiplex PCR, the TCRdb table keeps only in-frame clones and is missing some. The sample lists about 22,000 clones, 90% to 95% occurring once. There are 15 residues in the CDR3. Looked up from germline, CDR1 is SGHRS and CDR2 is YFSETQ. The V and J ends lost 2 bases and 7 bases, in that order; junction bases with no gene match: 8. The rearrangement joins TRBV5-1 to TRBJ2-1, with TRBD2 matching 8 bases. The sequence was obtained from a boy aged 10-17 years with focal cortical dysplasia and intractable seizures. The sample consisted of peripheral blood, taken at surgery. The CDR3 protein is CASSFSAGVGNEQFF. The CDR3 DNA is TGCGCCAGCAGCTTCTCAGCGGGAGTGGGTAATGAGCAGTTCTTC.